The clone carrying this T cell receptor beta chain was detected ten times or more. Its antigen remains unidentified. Addition of a universal primer site occurred through template switching, and cDNA carried unique molecular identifiers. TCRdb independently ran MiXCR on the 5' RACE reads; one entry per CDR3 protein. The data hold approximately 590,000 distinct CDR3 sequences, with approximately 10% observed a single time. These data are taken from a study of identical twins. Points from the study as a whole: Alpha sequences that were out-of-frame and twin-shared showed an excess of low generation probability. Among beta out-of-frame sequences, excess sharing between twins appeared weaker.

Germline CDR1 and CDR2: SGHRS and YFSETQ. The CDR3 is made up of 15 amino acids. Losses at the gene ends were 0 bases for V and 4 bases for J; bases not matched to a gene: 5. The data also belong to a second study, concerning yellow fever vaccine responses in identical twins. That study reports: A vaccine T cell response that seemed partly convergent and partly personalized was reported in twins.

This TCR came from a young woman in good health. The sequenced material came from PBMCs. This chain joins TRBV5-1 and TRBJ2-5; TRBD2 agrees at 8 bases. For the CDR3, the DNA is TGCGCCAGCAGCTTGGGAAGCGGGAGTCCAGAGACCCAGTACTTC. It yields the protein CASSLGSGSPETQYF. The full variable domain, in which reference TRBV5-1 and TRBJ2-5 provide the parts outside the CDR3, is KAGVTQTPRYLIKTRGQQVTLSCSPISGHRSVSWYQQTPGQGLQFLFEYFSETQRNKGNFPGRFSGRQFSNSRSEMNVSTLELGDSALYLCASSLGSGSPETQYFGPGTRLLVL.